This section outlines one TCR beta chain sequence together with its context. This sample was taken from a study of blood T cell repertoires in COVID-19. J lost 4 bases, V lost 3 bases, and 5 bases had no gene match. This CDR3 comprises 15 residues. Germline values: CDR1 KGHSH, CDR2 LQKENI. Sequenced by immunoSEQ multiplex PCR; TCRdb stores in-frame clones only, minus some. The sample yields about 300,000 clones, 90% seen once. Sequencing used peripheral blood. The rearrangement uses TRBV18 and TRBJ2-2; 7 nucleotides line up with TRBD2. This receptor was taken from a woman in her 30s with COVID-19, enrolled during active disease. The CDR3: CASSPTGGVTGELFF. The CDR3 coding sequence is TGTGCCAGCTCACCTACGGGAGGCGTCACCGGGGAGCTGTTTTTT.